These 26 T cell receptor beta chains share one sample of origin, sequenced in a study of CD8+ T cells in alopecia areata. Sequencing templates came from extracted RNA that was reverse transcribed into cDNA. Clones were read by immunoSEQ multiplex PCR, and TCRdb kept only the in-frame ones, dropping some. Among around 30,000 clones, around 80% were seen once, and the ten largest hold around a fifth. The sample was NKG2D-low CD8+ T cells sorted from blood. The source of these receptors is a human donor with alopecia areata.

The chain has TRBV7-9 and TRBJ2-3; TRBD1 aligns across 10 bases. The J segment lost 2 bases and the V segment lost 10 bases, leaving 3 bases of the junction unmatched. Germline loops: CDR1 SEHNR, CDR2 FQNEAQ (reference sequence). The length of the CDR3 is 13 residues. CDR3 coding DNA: TGTGCCACCGACAGGGGGCTCACAGATACGCAGTATTTT. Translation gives CATDRGLTDTQYF.

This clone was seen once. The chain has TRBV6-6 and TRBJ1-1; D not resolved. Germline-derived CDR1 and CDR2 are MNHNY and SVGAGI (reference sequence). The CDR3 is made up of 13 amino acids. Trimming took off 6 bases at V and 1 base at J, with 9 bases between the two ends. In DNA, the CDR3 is TGTGCCAGCAGCTTAACAGAGAACACTGAAGCTTTCTTT. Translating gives CASSLTENTEAFF.

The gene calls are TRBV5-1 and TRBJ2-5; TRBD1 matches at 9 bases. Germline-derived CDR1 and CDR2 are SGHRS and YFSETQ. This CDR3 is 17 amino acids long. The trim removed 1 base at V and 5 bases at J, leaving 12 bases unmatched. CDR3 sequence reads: CASSLTGTGFGYETQYF. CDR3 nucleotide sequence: TGCGCCAGCAGCTTGACCGGGACAGGGTTCGGGTACGAGACCCAGTACTTC.

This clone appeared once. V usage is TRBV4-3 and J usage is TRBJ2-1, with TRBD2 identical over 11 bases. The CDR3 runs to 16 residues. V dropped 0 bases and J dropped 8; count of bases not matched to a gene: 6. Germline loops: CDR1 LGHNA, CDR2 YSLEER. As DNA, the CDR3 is TGCGCCAGCAGCCAAGATGGGACTAGCGGCTGGGATGAGCAGTTCTTC. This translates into CASSQDGTSGWDEQFF.

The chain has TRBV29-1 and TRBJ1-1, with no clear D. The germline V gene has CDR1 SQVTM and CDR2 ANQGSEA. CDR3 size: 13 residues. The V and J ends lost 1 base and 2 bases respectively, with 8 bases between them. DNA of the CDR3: TGCAGCGTTGAAGGGGTGGGAAACACTGAAGCTTTCTTT. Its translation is CSVEGVGNTEAFF.

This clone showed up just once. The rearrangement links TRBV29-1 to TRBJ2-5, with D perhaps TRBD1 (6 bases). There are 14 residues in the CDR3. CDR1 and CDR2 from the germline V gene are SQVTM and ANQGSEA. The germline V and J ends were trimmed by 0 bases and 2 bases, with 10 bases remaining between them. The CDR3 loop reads CSVEDLRGQETQYF. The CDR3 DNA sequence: TGCAGCGTTGAAGACCTCAGGGGTCAAGAGACCCAGTACTTC.

Here the CDR3 DNA reads TGTGCCAGCAGCGGCACAGGGAAAGACACCGGGGAGCTGTTTTTT. It is translated as CASSGTGKDTGELFF. This sequence joins TRBV5-4 and TRBJ2-2, with a weak D call TRBD1 (6 bases). V was cut by 4 bases and J by 3 bases, with 13 bases left in between. There are 15 residues in the CDR3. Germline-derived CDR1 and CDR2 are SGHNT and YYREEE (reference sequence).

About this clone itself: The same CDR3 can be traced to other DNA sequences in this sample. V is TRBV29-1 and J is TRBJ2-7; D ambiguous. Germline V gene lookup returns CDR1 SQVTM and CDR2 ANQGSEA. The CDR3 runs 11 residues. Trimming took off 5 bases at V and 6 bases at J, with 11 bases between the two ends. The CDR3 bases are TGCAGCGTTCAGGTCGGTGGCGAGCAGTACTTC. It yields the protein CSVQVGGEQYF.

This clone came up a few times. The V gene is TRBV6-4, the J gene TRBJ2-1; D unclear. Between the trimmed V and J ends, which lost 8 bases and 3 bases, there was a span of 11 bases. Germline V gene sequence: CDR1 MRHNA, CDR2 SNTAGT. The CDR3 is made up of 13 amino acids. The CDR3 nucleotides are TGTGCCAGCGCCCCCACGGGCTACAATGAGCAGTTCTTC. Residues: CASAPTGYNEQFF.

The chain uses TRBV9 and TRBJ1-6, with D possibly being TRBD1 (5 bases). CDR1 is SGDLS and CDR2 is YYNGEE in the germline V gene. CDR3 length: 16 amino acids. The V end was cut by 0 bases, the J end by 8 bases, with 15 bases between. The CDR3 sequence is CASSVALKRGDSPLHF. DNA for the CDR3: TGTGCCAGCAGCGTAGCTCTGAAGAGAGGGGATTCACCCCTCCACTTT.

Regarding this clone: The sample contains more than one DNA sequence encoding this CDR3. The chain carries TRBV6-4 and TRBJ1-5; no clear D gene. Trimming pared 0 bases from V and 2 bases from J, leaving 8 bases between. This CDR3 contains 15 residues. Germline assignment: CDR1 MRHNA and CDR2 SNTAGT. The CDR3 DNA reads TGTGCCAGCAGTGACTCGGCTGGGGGCAATCAGCCCCAGCATTTT. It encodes CASSDSAGGNQPQHF.

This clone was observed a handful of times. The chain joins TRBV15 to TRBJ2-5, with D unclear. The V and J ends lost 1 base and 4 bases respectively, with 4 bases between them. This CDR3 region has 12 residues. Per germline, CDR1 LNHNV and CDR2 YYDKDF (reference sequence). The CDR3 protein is CATSRGAETQYF. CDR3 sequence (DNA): TGTGCCACCAGCAGAGGGGCAGAGACCCAGTACTTC.

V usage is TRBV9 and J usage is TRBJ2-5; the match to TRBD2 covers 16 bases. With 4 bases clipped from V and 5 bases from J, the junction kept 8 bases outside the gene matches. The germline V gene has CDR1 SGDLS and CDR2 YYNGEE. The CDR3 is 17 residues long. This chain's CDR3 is CASSTGLAGGPGETQYF. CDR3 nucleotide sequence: TGTGCCAGCAGCACGGGACTAGCGGGAGGGCCGGGGGAGACCCAGTACTTC.

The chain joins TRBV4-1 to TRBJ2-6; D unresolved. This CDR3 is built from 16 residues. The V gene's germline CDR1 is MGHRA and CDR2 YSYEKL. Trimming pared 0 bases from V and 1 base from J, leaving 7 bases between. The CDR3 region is CASSQDLGSGANVLTF. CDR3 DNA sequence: TGCGCCAGCAGCCAAGATTTAGGTTCTGGGGCCAACGTCCTGACTTTC.

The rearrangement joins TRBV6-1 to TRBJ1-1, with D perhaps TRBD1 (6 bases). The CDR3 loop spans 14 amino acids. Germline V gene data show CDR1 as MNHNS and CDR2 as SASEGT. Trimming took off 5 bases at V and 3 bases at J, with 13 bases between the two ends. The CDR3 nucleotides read TGTGCCAGCAGTTCTTGGGGGGCGCACACTGAAGCTTTCTTT. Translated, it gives CASSSWGAHTEAFF.

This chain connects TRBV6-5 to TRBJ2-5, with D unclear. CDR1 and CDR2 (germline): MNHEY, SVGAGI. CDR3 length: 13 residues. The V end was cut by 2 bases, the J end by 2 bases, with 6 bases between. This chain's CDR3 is CASSYQSQETQYF. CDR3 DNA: TGTGCCAGCAGTTACCAGAGTCAAGAGACCCAGTACTTC.

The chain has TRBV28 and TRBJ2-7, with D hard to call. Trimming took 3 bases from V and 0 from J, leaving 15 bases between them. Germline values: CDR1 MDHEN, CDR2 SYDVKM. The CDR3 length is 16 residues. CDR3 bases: TGTGCCAGCAGTTTCGGACCCCCGGAGAGCTCCTACGAGCAGTACTTC. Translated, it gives CASSFGPPESSYEQYF.

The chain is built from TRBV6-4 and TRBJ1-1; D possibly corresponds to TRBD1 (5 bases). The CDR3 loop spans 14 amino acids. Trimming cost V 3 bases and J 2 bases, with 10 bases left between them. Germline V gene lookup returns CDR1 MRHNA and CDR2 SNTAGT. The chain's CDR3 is CASSDGRENTEAFF. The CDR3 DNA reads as TGTGCCAGCAGTGATGGCAGGGAAAACACTGAAGCTTTCTTT.

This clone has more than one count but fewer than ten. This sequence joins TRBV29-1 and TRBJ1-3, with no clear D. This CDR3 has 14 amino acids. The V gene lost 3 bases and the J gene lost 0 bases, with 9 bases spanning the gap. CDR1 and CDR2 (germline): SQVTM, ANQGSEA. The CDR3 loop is CSVDSMLSGNTIYF. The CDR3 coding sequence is TGCAGCGTTGACTCTATGCTCTCTGGAAACACCATATATTTT.

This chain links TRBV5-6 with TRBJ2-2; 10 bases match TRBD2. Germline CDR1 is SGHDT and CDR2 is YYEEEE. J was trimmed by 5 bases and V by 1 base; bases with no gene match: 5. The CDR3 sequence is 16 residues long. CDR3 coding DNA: TGTGCCAGCAGCTTGAATCCTAGCGGGAGAACCGGGGAGCTGTTTTTT. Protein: CASSLNPSGRTGELFF.

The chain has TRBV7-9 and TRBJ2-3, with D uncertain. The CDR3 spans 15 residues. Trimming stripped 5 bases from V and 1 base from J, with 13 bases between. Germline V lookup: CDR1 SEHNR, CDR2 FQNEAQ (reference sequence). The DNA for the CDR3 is TGTGCCAGCAGCCCCGTCCAAACGGGCACAGATACGCAGTATTTT. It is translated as CASSPVQTGTDTQYF.

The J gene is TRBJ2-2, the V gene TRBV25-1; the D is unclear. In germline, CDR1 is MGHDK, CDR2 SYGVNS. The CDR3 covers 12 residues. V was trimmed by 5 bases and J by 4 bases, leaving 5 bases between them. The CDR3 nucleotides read TGTGCCAGCAGTCTGGGCACCGGGGAGCTGTTTTTT. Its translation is CASSLGTGELFF. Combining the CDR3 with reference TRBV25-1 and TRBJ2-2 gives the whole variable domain EADIYQTPRYLVIGTGKKITLECSQTMGHDKMYWYQQDPGMELHLIHYSYGVNSTEKGDLSSESTVSRIRTEHFPLTLESARPSHTSQYLCASSLGTGELFFGEGSRLTVL.

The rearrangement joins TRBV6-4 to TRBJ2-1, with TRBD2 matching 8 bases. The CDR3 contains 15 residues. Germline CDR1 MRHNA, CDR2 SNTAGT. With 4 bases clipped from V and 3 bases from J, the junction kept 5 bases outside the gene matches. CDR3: CASSVERGGYNEQFF. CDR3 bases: TGTGCCAGCAGTGTCGAACGGGGGGGCTACAATGAGCAGTTCTTC.

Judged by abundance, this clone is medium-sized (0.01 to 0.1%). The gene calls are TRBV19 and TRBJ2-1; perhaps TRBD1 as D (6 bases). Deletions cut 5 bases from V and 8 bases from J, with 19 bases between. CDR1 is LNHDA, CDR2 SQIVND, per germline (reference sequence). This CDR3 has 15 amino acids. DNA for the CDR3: TGTGCCAGTAGTCTTCGGAACAGGGTCTTGGATGAGCAGTTCTTC. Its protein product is CASSLRNRVLDEQFF.

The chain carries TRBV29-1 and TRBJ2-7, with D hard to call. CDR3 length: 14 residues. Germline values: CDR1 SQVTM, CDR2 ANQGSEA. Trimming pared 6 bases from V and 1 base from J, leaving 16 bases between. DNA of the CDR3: TGCAGCGTCCTCCCCGGGTCTCCGTCCTACGAGCAGTACTTC. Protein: CSVLPGSPSYEQYF.

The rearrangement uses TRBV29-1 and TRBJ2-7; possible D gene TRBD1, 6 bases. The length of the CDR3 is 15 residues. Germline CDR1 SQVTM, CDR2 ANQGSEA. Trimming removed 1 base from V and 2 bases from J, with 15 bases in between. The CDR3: CSVEGPLGGTYEQYF. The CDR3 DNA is TGCAGCGTTGAAGGCCCCCTAGGGGGAACCTACGAGCAGTACTTC.